These 3 T cell receptor beta chains came from one sample sequenced in a study of CD8+CD57+ T cells in acquired aplastic anemia. Profiling of TCR beta VDJ combinations and CDR3 sequences used genomic DNA as template. TCRdb re-called the reads through MiXCR, storing one row per CDR3 protein. The repertoire holds approximately 220,000 distinct CDR3 sequences, around half seen once, with 7.8% in the top ten. All patients picked for sequencing had shown, by flow cytometry, an expansion of CD8+CD57+ cells. Source material: sorted CD4+, CD8+, or CD8+CD57+ T cells (not recorded which) from PBMCs. The source of these receptors is a human donor with aplastic anemia.

In this sample, this clonotype turned up many times. The rearrangement uses TRBV7-3 and TRBJ2-7; the D call may be TRBD1 or TRBD2 (5 bases each). Per the germline V gene, CDR1 is SGHTA and CDR2 is FQGTGA. V was clipped by 1 base and J by 6 bases, with 13 bases between them. The CDR3 is 14 amino acids. The CDR3 DNA reads as TGTGCCAGCAGCTTAATGGGACGGCAAGTCGAGCAGTACTTC. Translated: CASSLMGRQVEQYF.

The rearrangement joins TRBV6-5 to TRBJ2-7; no clear D. This CDR3 contains 14 residues. Germline CDR1 is MNHEY and CDR2 is SVGAGI. V was shortened by 3 bases and J by 0 bases, with 9 bases between the two germline ends. The CDR3 here is CASSYNGNSYEQYF. The CDR3 DNA reads as TGTGCCAGCAGTTATAACGGAAACTCCTACGAGCAGTACTTC.

The chain carries TRBV9 and TRBJ2-3, with TRBD2 matching 10 bases. The CDR3 contains 17 residues. The junction had 6 bases not matched to a gene; V was cut back by 2 bases and J by 0 bases. Germline CDR1 SGDLS, CDR2 YYNGEE. The CDR3 is CASSVGGLAPSTDTQYF. DNA for the CDR3: TGTGCCAGCAGCGTGGGGGGACTAGCGCCTAGCACAGATACGCAGTATTTT.